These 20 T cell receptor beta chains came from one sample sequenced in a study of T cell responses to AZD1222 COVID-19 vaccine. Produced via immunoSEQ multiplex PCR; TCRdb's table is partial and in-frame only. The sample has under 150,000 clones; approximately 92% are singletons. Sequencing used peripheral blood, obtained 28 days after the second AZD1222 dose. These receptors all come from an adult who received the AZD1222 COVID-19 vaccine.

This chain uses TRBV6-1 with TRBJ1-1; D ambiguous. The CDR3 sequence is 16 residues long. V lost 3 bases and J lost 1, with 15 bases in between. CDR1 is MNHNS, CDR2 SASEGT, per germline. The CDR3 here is CASSETFVLTNTEAFF. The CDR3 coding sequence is TGTGCCAGCAGTGAGACTTTCGTATTGACGAACACTGAAGCTTTCTTT.

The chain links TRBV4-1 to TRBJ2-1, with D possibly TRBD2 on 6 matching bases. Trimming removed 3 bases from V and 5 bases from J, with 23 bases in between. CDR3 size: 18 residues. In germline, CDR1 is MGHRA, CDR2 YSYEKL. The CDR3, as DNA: TGCGCCAGCAGCCAGGGTAATCTATTGACTAGGGGAAACAATGAGCAGTTCTTC. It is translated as CASSQGNLLTRGNNEQFF.

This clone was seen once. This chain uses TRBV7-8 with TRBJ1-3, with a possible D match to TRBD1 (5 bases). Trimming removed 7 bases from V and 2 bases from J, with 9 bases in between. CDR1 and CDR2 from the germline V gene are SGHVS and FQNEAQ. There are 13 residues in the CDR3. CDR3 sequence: CASNSGPGNTIYF. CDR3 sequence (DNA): TGTGCCAGCAACTCGGGGCCTGGAAACACCATATATTTT.

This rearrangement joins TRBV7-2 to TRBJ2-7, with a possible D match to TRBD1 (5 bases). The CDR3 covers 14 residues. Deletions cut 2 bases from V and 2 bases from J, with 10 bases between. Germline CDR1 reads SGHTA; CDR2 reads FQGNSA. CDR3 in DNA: TGTGCCAGCAGCTTACCAGACAGTCCCTACGAGCAGTACGTC. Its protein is CASSLPDSPYEQYV.

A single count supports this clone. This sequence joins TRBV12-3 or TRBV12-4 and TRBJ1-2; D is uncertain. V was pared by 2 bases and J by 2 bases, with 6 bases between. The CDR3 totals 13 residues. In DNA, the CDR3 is TGTGCCAGCAGTTTATACGGCAACTATGGCTACACCTTC. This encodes CASSLYGNYGYTF.

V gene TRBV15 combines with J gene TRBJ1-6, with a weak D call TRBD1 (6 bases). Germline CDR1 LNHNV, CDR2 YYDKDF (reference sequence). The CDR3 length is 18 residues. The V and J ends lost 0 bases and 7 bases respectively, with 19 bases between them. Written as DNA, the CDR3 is TGTGCCACCAGCAGAGACGGGGGGCTCACCACCCCAAATTCACCCCTCCACTTT. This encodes CATSRDGGLTTPNSPLHF.

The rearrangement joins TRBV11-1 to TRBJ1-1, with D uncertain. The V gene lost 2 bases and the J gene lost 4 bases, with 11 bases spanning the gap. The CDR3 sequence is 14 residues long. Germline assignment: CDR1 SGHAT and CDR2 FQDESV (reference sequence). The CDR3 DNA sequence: TGTGCCAGCAGCTTAAGGATGACTGGCACTGAAGCTTTCTTT. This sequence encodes CASSLRMTGTEAFF.

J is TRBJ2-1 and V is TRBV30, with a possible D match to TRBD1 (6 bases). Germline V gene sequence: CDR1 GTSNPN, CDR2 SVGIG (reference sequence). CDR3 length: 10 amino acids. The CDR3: CRGIGNEQFF. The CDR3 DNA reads TGTAGGGGGATCGGCAATGAGCAGTTCTTC.

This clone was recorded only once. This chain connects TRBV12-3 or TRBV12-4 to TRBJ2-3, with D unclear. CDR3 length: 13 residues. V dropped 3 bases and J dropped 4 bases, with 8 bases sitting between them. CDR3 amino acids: CASSLFLPDTQYF. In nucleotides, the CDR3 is TGTGCCAGCAGTTTGTTTTTGCCAGATACGCAGTATTTT.

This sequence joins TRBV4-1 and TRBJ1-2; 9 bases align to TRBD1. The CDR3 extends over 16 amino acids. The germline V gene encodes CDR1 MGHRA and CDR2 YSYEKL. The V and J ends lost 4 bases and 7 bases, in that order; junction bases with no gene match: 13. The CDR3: CASSPRDRVLDGGYTF. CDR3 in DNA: TGCGCCAGCAGCCCCCGGGACAGGGTCCTCGACGGTGGCTACACCTTC.

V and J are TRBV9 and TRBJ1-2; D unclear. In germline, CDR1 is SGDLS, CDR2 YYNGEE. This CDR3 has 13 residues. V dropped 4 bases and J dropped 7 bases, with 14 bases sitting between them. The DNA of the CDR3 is TGTGCCAGCAGCCCTAGCCATCAGGCTGGCTACACCTTC. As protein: CASSPSHQAGYTF.

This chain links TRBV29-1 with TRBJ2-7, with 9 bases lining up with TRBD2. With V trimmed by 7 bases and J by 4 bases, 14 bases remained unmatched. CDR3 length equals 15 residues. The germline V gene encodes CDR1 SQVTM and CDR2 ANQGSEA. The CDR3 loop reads CSASKRGVRSYEQYF. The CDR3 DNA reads TGCAGCGCTTCCAAGCGGGGGGTGCGTTCGTACGAGCAGTACTTC.

Here the CDR3 DNA reads TGTGCCAGCAGTTCCCAGACTACCTACGAGCAGTACTTC. Its protein is CASSSQTTYEQYF. The chain recombines TRBV27 with TRBJ2-7; TRBD2 is a possible D gene (5 bases). Per the germline V gene, CDR1 is MNHEY and CDR2 is SMNVEV (reference sequence). Deletions cut 4 bases from V and 2 bases from J, with 9 bases between. CDR3 size: 13 residues.

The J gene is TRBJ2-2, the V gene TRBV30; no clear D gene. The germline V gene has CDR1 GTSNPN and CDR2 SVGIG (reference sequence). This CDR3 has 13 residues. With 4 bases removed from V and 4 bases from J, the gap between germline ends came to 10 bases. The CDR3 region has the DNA TGTGCCTGGATCCCCCAGTCCACCGGGGAGCTGTTTTTT. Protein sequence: CAWIPQSTGELFF. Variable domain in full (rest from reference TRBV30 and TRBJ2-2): SQTIHQWPATLVQPVGSPLSLECTVEGTSNPNLYWYRQAAGRGLQLLFYSVGIGQISSEVPQNLSASRPQDRQFILSSKKLLLSDSGFYLCAWIPQSTGELFFGEGSRLTVL.

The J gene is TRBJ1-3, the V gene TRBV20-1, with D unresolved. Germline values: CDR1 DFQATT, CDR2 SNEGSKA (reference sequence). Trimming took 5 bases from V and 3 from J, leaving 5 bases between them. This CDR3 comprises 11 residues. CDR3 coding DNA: TGCAGTGCTTACAGTGGAAACACCATATATTTT. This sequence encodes CSAYSGNTIYF.

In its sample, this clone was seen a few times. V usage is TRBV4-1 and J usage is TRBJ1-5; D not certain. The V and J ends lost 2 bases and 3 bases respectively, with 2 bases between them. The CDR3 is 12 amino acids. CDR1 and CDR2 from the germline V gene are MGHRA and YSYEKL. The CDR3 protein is CASSQFNQPQHF. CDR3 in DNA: TGCGCCAGCAGCCAATTCAATCAGCCCCAGCATTTT.

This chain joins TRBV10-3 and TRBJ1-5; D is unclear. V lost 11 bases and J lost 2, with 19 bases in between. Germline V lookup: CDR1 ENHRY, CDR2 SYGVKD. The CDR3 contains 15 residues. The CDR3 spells CAVRPDLEGNQPQHF. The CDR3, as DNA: TGTGCCGTACGTCCGGACCTCGAGGGCAATCAGCCCCAGCATTTT.

CDR3 bases: TGTGCCAGCAGTGAAACAGGAGAAACTGAAGCTTTCTTT. Protein product: CASSETGETEAFF. The chain recombines TRBV6-1 with TRBJ1-1, with D perhaps TRBD1 (5 bases). V was clipped by 2 bases and J by 5 bases, with 9 bases between them. The germline CDR1 and CDR2 sequences are MNHNS and SASEGT. This CDR3 has 13 residues.

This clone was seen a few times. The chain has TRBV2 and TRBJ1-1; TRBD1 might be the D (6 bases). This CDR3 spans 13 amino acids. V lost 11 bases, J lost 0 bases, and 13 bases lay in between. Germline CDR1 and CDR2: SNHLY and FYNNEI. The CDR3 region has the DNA TGTGCCGGCCGGGGGGGGCTGAACACTGAAGCTTTCTTT. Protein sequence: CAGRGGLNTEAFF.

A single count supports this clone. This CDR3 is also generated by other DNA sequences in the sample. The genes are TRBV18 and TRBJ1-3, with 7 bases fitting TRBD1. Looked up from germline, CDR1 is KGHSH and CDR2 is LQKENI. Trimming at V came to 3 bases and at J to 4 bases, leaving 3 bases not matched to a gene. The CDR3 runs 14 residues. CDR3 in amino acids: CASSPPGQGNTIYF. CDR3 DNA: TGTGCCAGCTCACCGCCGGGACAGGGAAACACCATATATTTT.